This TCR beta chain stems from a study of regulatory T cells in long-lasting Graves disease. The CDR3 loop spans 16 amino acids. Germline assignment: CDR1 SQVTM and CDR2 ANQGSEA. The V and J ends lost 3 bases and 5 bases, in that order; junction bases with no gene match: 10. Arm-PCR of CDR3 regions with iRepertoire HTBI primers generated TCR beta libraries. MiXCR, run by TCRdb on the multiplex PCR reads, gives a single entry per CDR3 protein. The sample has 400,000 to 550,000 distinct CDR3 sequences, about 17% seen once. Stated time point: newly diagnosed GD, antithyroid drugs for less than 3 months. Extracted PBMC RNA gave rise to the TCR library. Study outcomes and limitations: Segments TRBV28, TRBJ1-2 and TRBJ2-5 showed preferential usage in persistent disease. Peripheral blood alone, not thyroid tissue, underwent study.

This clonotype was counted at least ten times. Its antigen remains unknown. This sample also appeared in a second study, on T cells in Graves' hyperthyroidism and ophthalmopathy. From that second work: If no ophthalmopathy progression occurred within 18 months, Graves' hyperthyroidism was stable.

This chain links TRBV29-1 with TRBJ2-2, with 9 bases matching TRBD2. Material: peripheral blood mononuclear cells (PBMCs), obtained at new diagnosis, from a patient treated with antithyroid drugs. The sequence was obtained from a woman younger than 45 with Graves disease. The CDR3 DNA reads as TGCAGCGTTGAGGTAGCGGCGGGAGGGAGGACCGGGGAGCTGTTTTTT. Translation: CSVEVAAGGRTGELFF.